This entry concerns a single TCR beta chain. This specimen belongs to a study of T-cell reconstitution after alpha-beta-depleted transplantation in children. The authors prepared the TCRbeta library with unique molecular identifiers. MiXCR was run by TCRdb on the PCR reads, yielding one entry per CDR3 protein. This sample has around 200,000 distinct CDR3 sequences, with about 9.5% found just once. The material sequenced was PBMCs from the stem cell graft donor, taken from the stem cell graft. The TCR was taken from a human donor who donated a stem cell graft to a child with acute lymphoblastic leukemia.

The CDR3 spells CASSPGQGPFGNQPQHF. Written as DNA, the CDR3 is TGTGCCAGCTCACCTGGACAGGGTCCATTCGGCAATCAGCCCCAGCATTTT. This chain uses TRBV18 with TRBJ1-5; TRBD1 aligns across 8 bases. V lost 3 bases and J lost 2; bases outside the gene matches: 9. Per germline, CDR1 KGHSH and CDR2 LQKENI. CDR3 size: 17 residues.